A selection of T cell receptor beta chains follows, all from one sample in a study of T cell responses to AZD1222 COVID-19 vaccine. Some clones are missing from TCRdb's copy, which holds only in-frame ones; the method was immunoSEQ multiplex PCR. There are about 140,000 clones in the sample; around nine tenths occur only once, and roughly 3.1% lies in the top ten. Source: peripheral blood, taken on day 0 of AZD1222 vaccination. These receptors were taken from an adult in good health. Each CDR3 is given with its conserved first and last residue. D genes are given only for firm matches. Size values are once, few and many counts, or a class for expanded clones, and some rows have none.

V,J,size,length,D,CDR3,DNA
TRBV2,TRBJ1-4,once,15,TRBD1,CASSGWTGENEKLFF,TGTGCCAGCAGTGGATGGACAGGGGAGAATGAAAAACTGTTTTTT
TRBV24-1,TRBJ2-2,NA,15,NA,CATGPGHVDAGELFF,TGTGCCACCGGACCGGGACATGTGGATGCCGGGGAGCTGTTTTTT
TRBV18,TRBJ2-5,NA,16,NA,CASSPPTALPGETQYF,TGTGCCAGCTCACCTCCCACAGCGTTGCCGGGGGAGACCCAGTACTTC
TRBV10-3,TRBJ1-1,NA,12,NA,CAIGGTNTEAFF,TGTGCCATCGGGGGCACGAACACTGAAGCTTTCTTT
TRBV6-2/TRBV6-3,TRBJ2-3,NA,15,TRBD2,CASSYGLVGTDTQYF,TGTGCCAGCAGTTACGGACTAGTGGGCACAGATACGCAGTATTTT
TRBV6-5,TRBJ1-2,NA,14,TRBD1,CASKYRTGFQGYTF,TGTGCCAGCAAATATCGGACAGGGTTTCAAGGCTACACCTTC
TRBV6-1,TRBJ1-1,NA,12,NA,CASSEEPYLAFF,TGTGCCAGCAGTGAAGAACCCTATTTGGCTTTCTTT
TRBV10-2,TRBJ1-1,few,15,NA,CASSETLGGVTEAFF,TGCGCCAGCAGTGAGACCCTGGGGGGGGTGACTGAAGCTTTCTTT
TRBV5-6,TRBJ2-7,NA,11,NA,CASSLGYEQYF,TGTGCCAGCAGCTTAGGGTACGAGCAGTACTTC
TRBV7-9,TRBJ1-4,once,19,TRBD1,CASSPRRFGQGATNEKLFF,TGTGCCAGCAGCCCCCGCCGTTTCGGACAGGGCGCAACTAATGAAAAACTGTTTTTT
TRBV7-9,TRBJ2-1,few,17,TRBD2,CASSLASTSGIYNEQFF,TGTGCCAGCAGCTTAGCGAGCACTAGCGGGATCTACAATGAGCAGTTCTTC
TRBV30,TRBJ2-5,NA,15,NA,CAWSRRGHPEETQYF,TGTGCCTGGAGTCGAAGGGGCCATCCGGAAGAGACCCAGTACTTC
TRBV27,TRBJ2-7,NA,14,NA,CASSRADFSYEQYF,TGTGCCAGCAGCAGGGCAGACTTTTCCTACGAGCAGTACTTC
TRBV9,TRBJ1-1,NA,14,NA,CASSVVRGNTEAFF,TGTGCCAGCAGCGTAGTTAGGGGGAACACTGAAGCTTTCTTT
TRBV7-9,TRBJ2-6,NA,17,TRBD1,CASSTGQTGSGANVLTF,TGTGCCAGCAGCACGGGACAGACTGGCTCTGGGGCCAACGTCCTGACTTTC
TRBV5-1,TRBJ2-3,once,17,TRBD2,CASSDLRRGGRTDTQYF,TGCGCCAGCAGCGACCTTCGGCGGGGGGGCAGGACAGATACGCAGTATTTT
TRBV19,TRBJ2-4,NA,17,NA,CASSIVGTSLAKNIQYF,TGTGCCAGTAGTATAGTTGGGACATCTCTAGCCAAAAACATTCAGTACTTC
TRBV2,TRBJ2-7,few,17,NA,CASSEGLTRFGSYEQYF,TGTGCCAGCAGTGAGGGGCTAACGCGCTTCGGTTCCTACGAGCAGTACTTC
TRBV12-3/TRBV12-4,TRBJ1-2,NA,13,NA,CASSLPGVHGYTF,TGTGCCAGCAGCCTCCCGGGGGTCCATGGCTACACCTTC
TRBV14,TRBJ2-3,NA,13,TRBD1,CASSQDRQGSRNF,TGTGCCAGCAGCCAAGATCGACAGGGGAGTAGGAATTTT